The clone carrying this T cell receptor (beta chain) was found once. As processed by the authors: Scientists estimated how many nucleated cells there were by amplifying reference gene primers. Assay used: immunoSEQ multiplex PCR; TCRdb lists only in-frame clones, some missing. For V, J and clone size, that table is used; D and trimming come from the DNA. Of about 50,000 clones listed, 90% are singletons. The entry originates in a study of blood T cell repertoires in COVID-19. Turning to the study itself: Both acute and convalescent COVID-19 samples were obtained from the United States, Italy and Spain. In each case, the material was cDNA or gDNA derived from T cells, B-cell-depleted T cells, or PBMCs.

The material sequenced was peripheral blood. The origin of this receptor is a man in his forties or fifties with acute or convalescent COVID-19.

The CDR3: CASSISGRAGELFF. CDR3 in DNA: TGCGCCAGCAGCATTAGCGGGAGGGCCGGGGAGCTGTTTTTT. The chain couples TRBV5-1 to TRBJ2-2; 11 bases are shared with TRBD2. Per germline, CDR1 SGHRS and CDR2 YFSETQ. The CDR3 runs 14 residues. V lost 4 bases to trimming and J lost 6 bases; unmatched junction nucleotides: 2.